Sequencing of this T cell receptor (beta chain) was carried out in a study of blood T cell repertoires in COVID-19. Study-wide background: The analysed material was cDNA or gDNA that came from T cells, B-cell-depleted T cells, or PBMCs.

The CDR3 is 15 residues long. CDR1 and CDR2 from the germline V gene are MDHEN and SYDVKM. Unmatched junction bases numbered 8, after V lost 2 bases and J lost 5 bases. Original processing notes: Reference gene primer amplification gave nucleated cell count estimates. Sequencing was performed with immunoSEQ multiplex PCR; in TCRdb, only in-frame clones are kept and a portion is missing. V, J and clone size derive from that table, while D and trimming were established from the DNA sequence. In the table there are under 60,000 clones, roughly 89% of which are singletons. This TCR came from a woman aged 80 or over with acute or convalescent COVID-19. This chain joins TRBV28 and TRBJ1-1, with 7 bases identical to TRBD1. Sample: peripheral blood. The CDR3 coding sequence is TGTGCCAGCAGTTTACCCAGGGGGACCTGGACTGAAGCTTTCTTT. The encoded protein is CASSLPRGTWTEAFF.